This TCR beta chain was recovered during a study of blood T cell repertoires in COVID-19. About the research overall: Material from acute and convalescent COVID-19 was sourced from the United States, Italy and Spain.

The data were produced by immunoSEQ multiplex PCR, yet TCRdb's version contains in-frame clones alone and is incomplete. The sample lists 390,000 or so clones; about nine tenths were seen once. CDR1 SGHVS and CDR2 FNYEAQ come from the germline V gene. V was pared by 5 bases and J by 1 base, with 13 bases of the junction left unmatched. The CDR3 is 18 residues long. The gene calls are TRBV7-6 and TRBJ2-2; 7 bases fit TRBD2. This clonotype originated in a woman aged 25 to 39 with active or convalescent COVID-19. Sequencing used peripheral blood. The CDR3: CASSPLPPSGLNTGELFF. CDR3 nucleotides: TGTGCCAGCAGCCCCCTGCCCCCTAGCGGCCTGAACACCGGGGAGCTGTTTTTT.